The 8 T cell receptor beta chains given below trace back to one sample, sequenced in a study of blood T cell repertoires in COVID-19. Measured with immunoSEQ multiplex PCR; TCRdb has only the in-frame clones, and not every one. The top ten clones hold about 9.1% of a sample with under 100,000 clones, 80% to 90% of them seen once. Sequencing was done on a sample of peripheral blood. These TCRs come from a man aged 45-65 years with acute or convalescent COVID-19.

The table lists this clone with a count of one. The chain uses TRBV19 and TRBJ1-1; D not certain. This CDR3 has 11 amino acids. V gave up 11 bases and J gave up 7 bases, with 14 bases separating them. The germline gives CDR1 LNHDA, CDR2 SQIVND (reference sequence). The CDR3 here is CAAGVPFEAFF. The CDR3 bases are TGTGCCGCCGGGGTGCCTTTTGAAGCTTTCTTT.

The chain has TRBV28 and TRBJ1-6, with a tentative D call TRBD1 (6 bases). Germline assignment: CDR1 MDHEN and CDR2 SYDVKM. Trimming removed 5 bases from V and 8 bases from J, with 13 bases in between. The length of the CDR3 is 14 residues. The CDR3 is CASSIGQRDSPLHF. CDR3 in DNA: TGTGCCAGCAGTATAGGACAGCGTGATTCACCCCTCCACTTT.

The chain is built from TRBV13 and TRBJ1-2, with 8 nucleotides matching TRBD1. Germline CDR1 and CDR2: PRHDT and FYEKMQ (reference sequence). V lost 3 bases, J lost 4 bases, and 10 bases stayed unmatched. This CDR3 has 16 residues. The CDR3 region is CASSFARTGTGYGYTF. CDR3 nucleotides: TGTGCCAGCAGCTTTGCGCGGACAGGGACTGGCTATGGCTACACCTTC.

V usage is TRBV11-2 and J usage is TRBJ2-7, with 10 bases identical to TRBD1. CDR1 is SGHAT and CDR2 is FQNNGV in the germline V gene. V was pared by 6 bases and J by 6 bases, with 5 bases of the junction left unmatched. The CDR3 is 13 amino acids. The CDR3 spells CASSLGQGGEQYV. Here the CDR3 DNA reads TGTGCCAGCAGTCTCGGACAGGGGGGCGAGCAGTACGTC.

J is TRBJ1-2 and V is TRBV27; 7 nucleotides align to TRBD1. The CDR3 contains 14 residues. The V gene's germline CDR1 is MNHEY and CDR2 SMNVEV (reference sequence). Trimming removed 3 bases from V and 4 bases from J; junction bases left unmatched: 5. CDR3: CASSLRGLGYGYTF. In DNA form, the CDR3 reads TGTGCCAGCAGTTTGAGGGGGCTGGGCTATGGCTACACCTTC.

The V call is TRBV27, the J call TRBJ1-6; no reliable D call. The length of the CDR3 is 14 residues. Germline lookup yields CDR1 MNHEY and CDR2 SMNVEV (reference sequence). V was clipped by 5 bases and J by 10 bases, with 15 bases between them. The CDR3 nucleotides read TGTGCCAGCAGTCCACTGCCCAAGGAGTCACCCCTCCACTTT. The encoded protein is CASSPLPKESPLHF.

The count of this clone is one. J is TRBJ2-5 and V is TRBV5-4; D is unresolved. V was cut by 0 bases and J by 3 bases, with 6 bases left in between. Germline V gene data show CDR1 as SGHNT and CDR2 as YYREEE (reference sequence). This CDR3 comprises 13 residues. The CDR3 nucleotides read TGTGCCAGCAGCTTGGAACTGGAAGAGACCCAGTACTTC. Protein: CASSLELEETQYF.

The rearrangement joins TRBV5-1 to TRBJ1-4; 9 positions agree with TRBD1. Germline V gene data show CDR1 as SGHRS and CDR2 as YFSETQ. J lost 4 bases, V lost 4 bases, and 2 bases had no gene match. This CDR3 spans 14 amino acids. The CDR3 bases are TGCGCCAGCAGCAAGGGACAGGGTAATGAAAAACTGTTTTTT. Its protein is CASSKGQGNEKLFF.